This TCR beta chain was retrieved from a study of cytomegalovirus exposure and HLA in healthy donors (dated 2017 in TCRdb). In terms of the full investigation: An earlier analysis of roughly 500 of the donors reported about 250 Gb of sequence data and some 100 million unique TCR beta sequences from roughly 180 million T cells. An early release that covered about 600 HLA-typed donors contained about 290 gigabases of sequencing data and tens of millions of unique TCR sequences. The genetic ancestry cluster associated with self-reported Caucasian donors included over 80% of the roughly 400 genotyped donors. The study was designed to test whether signatures of past pathogen exposure could be identified by cataloging public T cell receptors. The study profiled the T cell repertoires of under 700 subjects by immunosequencing and related them to cytomegalovirus serostatus. Along with the roughly 700-subject first cohort, a separate validation cohort of more than 90 different subjects was used. The study combined high-throughput TCR immunosequencing, statistical association of individual TCRs with disease status, and machine learning to predict cytomegalovirus infection status. In a later analysis, previously published TCR beta repertoires from 670 or so donors were re-analyzed and high-resolution HLA genotyping was added so that TCR occurrence patterns could be studied. Rather than drawing on any new phenotypic data, the later analysis identified candidate immune exposures from TCR beta sequences and the way those sequences occurred across donors. An earlier analysis of a few hundred of the donors applied high-throughput TCR beta sequencing to assess whether each TCR beta V gene segment acted as functional or pseudogenic. Donor age, sex, ethnicity and CMV serostatus were compiled together with the repertoire data. Genome-wide SNP genotypes for about three fifths of the 666 donors were used in a later genetic analysis, which treated that subset as a discovery cohort. All discovery cohort repertoires had been generated using a single sequencing platform. Class I and class II HLA loci were covered by the typing at four-digit resolution. The number of donors typed differed by locus, with roughly 620-630 for A, B, C, DRB1 and DQB1, around 560 for DQA1, some 570 for DPA1, and around 450 for DPB1. Roughly 5 DR-DQ haplotypes were handled as single units for association and clustering, since linkage in the cohort was strong. Among roughly 400 genotyped donors of the cohort, an average of roughly 230,000 unique TCR beta nucleotide sequences was sequenced per donor, of which 15% to 20% were non-productive. Broad study findings and their caveats: Strong co-occurrence of HLA alleles, especially DR and DQ, made assigning TCR associations to individual alleles difficult. According to a later analysis, TCR association rates differed among HLA loci, with DRB1 alleles showing the most associated TCRs and HLA-C alleles showing the fewest. This cohort had only TCR beta chains sequenced, and the lack of alpha or paired-chain data limited which features could be detected. Most CMV-associated TCR beta chains appeared to be HLA-restricted in a later analysis, and the HLA associations seemed to be driven largely by CMV exposure. An earlier analysis of around 600 of the donors showed that most TCR beta V segments appeared in productive rearrangements either about 90% or about 30% of the time, which broadly matched IMGT annotations. A further reported finding was that TCR beta sequences accurately predicted the HLA-A and HLA-B alleles for most subjects in the first cohort. A later analysis found that HLA-associated TCR beta chains were more clonally expanded and had lower generation probabilities than equally common non-associated chains. The 87-base-pair reads could not distinguish some IMGT-functional V segments, including TRBV6-2 and TRBV6-3, so those segments were excluded. In both the original and validation cohorts, the classifier was reported to diagnose cytomegalovirus status with high specificity and sensitivity. In the study, 150 to 200 TCR beta chains were listed as associated with cytomegalovirus. The authors suggested that the approach could potentially be generalized to other disease states and immunological phenotypes. Because some donors lacked HLA typing at each locus, the association tests relied only on the typed subset. For the cohort, immune exposure information was limited to CMV serostatus. A later genetic analysis reported fewer N-insertions in productive TCRs among donors in an Asian-associated ancestry cluster than the roughly 700-donor mean. Several of the top co-occurrence clusters appeared to be linked to parvovirus B19, influenza, CMV and Epstein-Barr virus, according to a later analysis. Across donors, most TCR sequences were observed very rarely, whereas some public TCRs were present in many individuals. Roughly uniform sequencing depth across donors was assumed in presence/absence analyses, although this assumption may not hold. V-gene and J-gene trimming of TCR beta chains was associated with a missense DCLRE1C variant in a later genetic analysis, and the association was replicated in an independent cohort. Correlated functional status among segregating V segments might be attributable to linkage disequilibrium, but an unknown experimental factor could not be ruled out. The earlier analysis of 450 to 700 of the donors excluded 15 to 20 rarely observed V segments, including chromosome 9 orphons, because counts were too low. In vitro tests confirmed that a few of the cytomegalovirus-associated TCR beta chains recognize cytomegalovirus antigens. Specific HLA alleles were associated with 15,000 to 20,000 TCR beta sequences at a false discovery rate of 0.05 in a later analysis. A group of highly shared sequence variants was considered likely to be a technical artifact of the sequencing pipeline.

CDR1 is given as MNHEY and CDR2 as SVGAGI, both from the germline V gene. A distance of 16 bases separates the germline ends of V and J, which lose 6 bases and 2 bases respectively. Measured from the cysteine to the phenylalanine, the CDR3 is 15 residues long. Only the CDR3 part of the read is kept: 45 bases, read in frame from the first base. The cohort consisted of 650 to 700 healthy bone marrow donors. At the time of sampling, all cohort members were nominally healthy, though unrecorded immune exposures were likely present. The donor was CMV seronegative and belonged to the group of over 350 seronegative cohort members. Every donor gave a peripheral blood sample, and the peripheral blood mononuclear cells from that sample were used for TCR beta sequencing. The Qiagen DNeasy Blood Extraction Kit was used to extract genomic DNA from the blood cell samples. As to this clone: What this receptor recognizes is not known. Per-base quality was not reported, and no clone a single base away is much larger than it.

Library construction relied on the immunoSEQ multiplex PCR assay. For the multiplex PCR, a mixture combining 60 forward primers for TCR Vbeta segments and 13 reverse primers for TCR Jbeta segments was used. The CDR3 region of rearranged TCR beta genes was amplified from genomic DNA by a multiplex PCR assay. The amplified TCR beta libraries were sequenced on the Illumina HiSeq System as 87-base-pair reads. The original pipeline was this. Across the 500 to 750 repertoires, a later analysis counted tens of millions of unique TCR beta chains, around 10 million of which were shared by at least two donors. To remove PCR and sequencing errors, raw reads were error-corrected and collapsed into unique sequences using a nearest-neighbor algorithm that merged closely related sequences. To assign V, D and J gene segments, CDR3 sequences were aligned to IMGT reference sequences. Each retained sequence needed at least a six-nucleotide match to both a V gene segment and a J gene segment. Rearrangements were called productive when the CDR3 lacked stop codons and stayed in frame with V and J; all others were non-productive. CDR3 was defined by IMGT convention, running from the second conserved V-encoded cysteine to the conserved J-encoded phenylalanine. The earlier analysis of about 640 of the donors excluded any sequence lacking an unambiguous match to a single V gene segment. In an earlier analysis of almost 600 of the donors, a V segment was called functional when productive rearrangements were above 56.7%, and segregating when the standard deviation between donors exceeded 5%. A statistical classification framework was developed to diagnose cytomegalovirus status using the catalog of TCR beta chain sequences. In a later analysis, TCR nucleotide sequences were compared against IMGT/GENE-DB human TR gene sequences so that V and J genes could be assigned. Using the TCRdist pipeline, a later analysis assigned CDR3 sequences along with most-parsimonious VDJ recombination scenarios. In a later analysis, each TCR beta chain was defined by its CDR3 amino acid sequence together with its V-gene family, and reads lacking a unique V-gene family were excluded. To address suspected cross-contamination and a sequencing artifact, a later analysis removed under 600 highly shared, low-generation-probability nucleotide sequences. In a later analysis, a clonal expansion index was calculated for each public chain from normalized within-repertoire ranks of inferred template counts. Generation probabilities in a later analysis came from a VDJ recombination model fitted to out-of-frame rearrangements, and those results were checked against IGoR. Hypergeometric tests were used in a later analysis to score TCR-TCR, TCR-HLA and TCR-CMV co-occurrence, with a repertoire-size bias correction applied to the TCR pairs. To estimate false discovery rates, a later analysis permuted the HLA or CMV assignments 20 times. In a later analysis, co-occurring TCRs were grouped using DBSCAN, with TCRdist sequence similarity added in when clustering inside HLA-allele-positive subsets. Repertoires with fewer than 30,000 or more than 120,000 public chains were left out of co-occurrence clustering, as were several repertoires with anomalous nucleotide sharing. As stored in TCRdb, this immuneACCESS dataset retains in-frame rearrangements with V and J assigned. A fraction of the clones does not appear; measured against another copy, unresolved V genes explain less than half of the discrepancy, and the remainder lacks a known reason. V, J and clone size are those of that table, while D and trimming were read from the DNA. The sample has about 160,000 clones on record, roughly 80% of them singletons. The top ten clonotypes cover 1.3% of the sample.

The source is a woman aged 45 to 65 in good health and CMV-seronegative. The sample consisted of PBMCs. The rearranged chain carries TRBV6-5 and TRBJ1-2; the D gene lacks a confident call. The DNA reads as follows: TGTGCCAGCAGCCGCCCGGGATCGGGGAACTATGGCTACACCTTC. Its translation is CASSRPGSGNYGYTF.